This T cell receptor beta chain emerged from a study of CD8 T cell repertoires and HIV-1 epitope variants. About the study: Each of Twenty-five Gag and Nef epitope peptides stimulated a separate culture. Epitopes were three Gag families plus Nef HW9 and YT9. 1M T cells were kept uncultured as a baseline.

On the immunoSEQ platform, TCR beta CDR3s were sequenced at survey depth. The protocol was immunoSEQ multiplex PCR, while the TCRdb copy is restricted to in-frame clones and leaves out a portion. The data contain about 5,900 clones, approximately 70% of them singletons. CDR3 size: 13 residues. V was pared by 0 bases and J by 4 bases, with 6 bases between. Germline values: CDR1 MNHEY, CDR2 SVGAGI. This clone appeared a single time. Its matching antigen is unknown. The V and J genes are TRBV6-5 and TRBJ2-5; tentatively, D is TRBD2 (5 bases). The receptor's source is a male donor with HIV. The material sequenced was cultured CD8+ T cells derived from PBMCs. CDR3 protein: CASSYSGLETQYF. The CDR3 coding sequence is TGTGCCAGCAGTTACTCTGGACTAGAGACCCAGTACTTC.